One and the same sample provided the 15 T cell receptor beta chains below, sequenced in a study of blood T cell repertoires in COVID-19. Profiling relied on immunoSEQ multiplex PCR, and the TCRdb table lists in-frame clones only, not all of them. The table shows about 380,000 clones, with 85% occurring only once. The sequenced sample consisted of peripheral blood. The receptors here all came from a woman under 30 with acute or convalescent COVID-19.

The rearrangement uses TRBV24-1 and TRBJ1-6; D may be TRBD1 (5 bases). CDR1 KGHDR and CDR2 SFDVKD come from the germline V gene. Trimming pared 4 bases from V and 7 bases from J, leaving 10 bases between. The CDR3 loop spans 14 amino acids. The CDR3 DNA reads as TGTGCCACCAGTGAGGGGGGTTGGAATTCACCCCTCCACTTT. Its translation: CATSEGGWNSPLHF.

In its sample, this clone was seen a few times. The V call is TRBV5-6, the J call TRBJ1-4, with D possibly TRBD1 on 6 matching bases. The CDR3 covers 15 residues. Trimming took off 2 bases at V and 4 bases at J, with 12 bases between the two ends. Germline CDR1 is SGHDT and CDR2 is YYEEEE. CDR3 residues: CASSLWTADNEKLFF. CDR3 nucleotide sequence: TGTGCCAGCAGCTTATGGACAGCGGATAATGAAAAACTGTTTTTT.

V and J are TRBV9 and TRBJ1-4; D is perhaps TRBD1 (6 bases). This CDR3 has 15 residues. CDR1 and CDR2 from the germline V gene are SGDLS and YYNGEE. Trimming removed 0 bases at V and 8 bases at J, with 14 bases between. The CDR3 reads CASSVAQGGGEKLFF. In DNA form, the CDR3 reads TGTGCCAGCAGCGTAGCCCAAGGGGGAGGGGAAAAACTGTTTTTT. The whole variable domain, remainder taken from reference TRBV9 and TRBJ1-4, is DSGVTQTPKHLITATGQRVTLRCSPRSGDLSVYWYQQSLDQGLQFLIQYYNGEERAKGNILERFSAQQFPDLHSELNLSSLELGDSALYFCASSVAQGGGEKLFFGSGTQLSVL.

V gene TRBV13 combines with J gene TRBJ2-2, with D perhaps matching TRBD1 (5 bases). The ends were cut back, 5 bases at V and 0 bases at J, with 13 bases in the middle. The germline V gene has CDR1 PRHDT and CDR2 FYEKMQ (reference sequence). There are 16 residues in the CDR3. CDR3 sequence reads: CASSPHGAANTGELFF. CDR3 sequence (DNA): TGTGCCAGCAGCCCCCATGGGGCGGCGAACACCGGGGAGCTGTTTTTT.

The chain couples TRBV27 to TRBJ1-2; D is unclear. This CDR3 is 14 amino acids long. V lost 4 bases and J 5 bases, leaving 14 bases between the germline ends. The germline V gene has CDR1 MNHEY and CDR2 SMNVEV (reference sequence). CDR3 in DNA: TGTGCCAGCAGTTCCCTCGCGACGGGATATGGCTACACCTTC. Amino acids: CASSSLATGYGYTF.

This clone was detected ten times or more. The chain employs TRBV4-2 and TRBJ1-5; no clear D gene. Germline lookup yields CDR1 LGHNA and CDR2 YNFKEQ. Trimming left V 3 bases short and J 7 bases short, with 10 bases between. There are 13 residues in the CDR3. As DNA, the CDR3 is TGTGCCAGCAGCCAGGACTTGAGACAGCCCCAGCATTTT. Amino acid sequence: CASSQDLRQPQHF.

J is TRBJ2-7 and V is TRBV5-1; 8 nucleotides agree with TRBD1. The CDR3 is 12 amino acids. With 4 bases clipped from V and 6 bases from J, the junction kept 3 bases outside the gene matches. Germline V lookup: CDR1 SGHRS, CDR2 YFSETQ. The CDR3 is CASSLRGLEQYF. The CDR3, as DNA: TGCGCCAGCAGCCTCAGGGGGCTCGAGCAGTACTTC.

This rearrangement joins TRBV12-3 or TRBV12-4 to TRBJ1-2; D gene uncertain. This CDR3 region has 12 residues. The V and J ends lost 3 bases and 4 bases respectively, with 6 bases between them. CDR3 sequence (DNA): TGTGCCAGCAGTTTTCCCGGCTATGGCTACACCTTC. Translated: CASSFPGYGYTF.

CDR3: CASSEVRGGRGNSPLHF. The CDR3 DNA reads TGTGCCAGCAGTGAAGTAAGGGGTGGACGTGGTAATTCACCCCTCCACTTT. The chain links TRBV6-1 to TRBJ1-6, with D tentatively TRBD1 (5 bases). Looked up from germline, CDR1 is MNHNS and CDR2 is SASEGT. Trimming cost V 1 base and J 6 bases, with 16 bases left between them. The CDR3 runs to 17 residues.

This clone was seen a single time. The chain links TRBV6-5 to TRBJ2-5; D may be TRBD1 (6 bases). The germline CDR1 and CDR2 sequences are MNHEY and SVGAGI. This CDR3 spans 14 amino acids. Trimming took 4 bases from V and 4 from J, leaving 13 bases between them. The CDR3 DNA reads TGTGCCAGCAGTTCCTACAGGGATAGAGAGACCCAGTACTTC. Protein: CASSSYRDRETQYF.

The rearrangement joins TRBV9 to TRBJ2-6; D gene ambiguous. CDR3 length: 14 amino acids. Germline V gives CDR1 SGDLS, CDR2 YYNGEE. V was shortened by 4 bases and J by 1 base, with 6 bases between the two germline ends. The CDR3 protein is CASSSQSGANVLTF. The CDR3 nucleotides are TGTGCCAGCAGCTCCCAATCTGGGGCCAACGTCCTGACTTTC.

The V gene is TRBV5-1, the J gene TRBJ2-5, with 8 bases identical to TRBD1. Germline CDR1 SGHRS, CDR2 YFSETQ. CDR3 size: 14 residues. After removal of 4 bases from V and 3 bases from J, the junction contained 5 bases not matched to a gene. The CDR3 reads CASSLLTGEETQYF. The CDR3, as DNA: TGCGCCAGCAGCCTCCTGACAGGGGAAGAGACCCAGTACTTC.

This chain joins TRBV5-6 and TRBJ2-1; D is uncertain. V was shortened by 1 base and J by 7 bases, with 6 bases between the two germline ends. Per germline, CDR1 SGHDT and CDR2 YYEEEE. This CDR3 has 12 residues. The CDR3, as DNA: TGTGCCAGCAGCTTGCCCGGGAATGAGCAGTTCTTC. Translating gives CASSLPGNEQFF.

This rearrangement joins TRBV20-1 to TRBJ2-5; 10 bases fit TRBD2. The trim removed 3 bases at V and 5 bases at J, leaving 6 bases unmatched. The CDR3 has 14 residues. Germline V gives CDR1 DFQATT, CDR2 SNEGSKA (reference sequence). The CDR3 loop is CSASQGLALETQYF. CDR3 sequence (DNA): TGCAGTGCTAGTCAGGGACTAGCGTTGGAGACCCAGTACTTC.

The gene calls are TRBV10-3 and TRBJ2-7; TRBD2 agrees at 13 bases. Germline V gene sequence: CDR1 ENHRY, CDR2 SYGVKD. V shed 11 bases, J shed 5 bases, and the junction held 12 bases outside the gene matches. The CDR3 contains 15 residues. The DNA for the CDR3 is TGTGCCTCCAGCCCTCCAGGACTAGCGGGAGACGAGCAGTACTTC. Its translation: CASSPPGLAGDEQYF.